The clone carrying this T cell receptor beta chain was picked up many times. The target antigen is unknown. The data stem from a study of CD8 T cells in ankylosing spondylitis. Whole-study findings and limits: Some motif variants were previously reported in reactive arthritis synovial fluid and blood. As reported, disease-linked clones showed significant enrichment in matched ankylosing spondylitis synovial fluid.

V lost 4 bases to trimming and J lost 7 bases; unmatched junction nucleotides: 10. Germline CDR1 and CDR2: SGHRS and YFSETQ. CDR3 size: 15 residues. Libraries for TCR beta were made by quantitative 5'-RACE with molecular barcodes. TCRdb analysed the 5' RACE reads with MiXCR anew, one entry per CDR3 protein. This repertoire shows around 120,000 distinct CDR3 sequences, roughly 13% found once; its top ten account for about 2.7%. The receptor was derived from a female donor with ankylosing spondylitis or in good health (not recorded which). The chain joins TRBV5-1 to TRBJ2-1; 8 nucleotides align to TRBD2. Sequenced: blood, either unsorted or a sorted T cell fraction (not recorded which). The CDR3 DNA is TGCGCCAGCAGCCCAGGACGGGGACTAGAGAATGAGCAGTTCTTC. Amino acid sequence: CASSPGRGLENEQFF.